Sequencing of this T cell receptor (beta chain) was carried out in a study of CXCR3-negative and CXCR3-positive naive CD8 T cells. Through 5' RACE with UMI labels, the TRB cDNA libraries were prepared. TCRdb reanalyzed the 5' RACE reads, giving one entry per CDR3 protein sequence and no DNA. This sample's clone table lists about 89,000 distinct CDR3 sequences. Broader study findings: Naive CXCR3-negative cells resembled naive CXCR3-positive cells in TRBV-TRBJ usage; memory cells differed. Between one naive subset and the other, surface CD5 was comparable, and TCR strength was inferred from TRB CDR3 properties. For memory CD8+ cells diversity was much lower, but both naive subsets had comparably high diversity. Partially decreased CXCR3 expression was recorded after cryopreservation, and fresh PBMCs were used in most assays. Higher TRB CDR3 hydrophobicity marked CXCR3-positive naive cells relative to CXCR3-negative naive cells.

Remarks on this clonotype: The antigen is unknown.

This CDR3 contains 16 residues. The germline CDR1 and CDR2 sequences are ENHRY and SYGVKD. This sequence was found in a human donor in good health. Some clones in this sample may be carry-over from other donors' samples. The material sequenced was naive CXCR3+ CD8+ T cells from blood. As to subset: CD45RO-CCR7+CD27+CD95- naive CD8+ T cells expressing CXCR3 (TNR3+). The V call is TRBV10-3, the J call TRBJ2-7; TCRdb returns TRBD2, unconfirmable since there is no DNA. The CDR3 spells CAISESGTSGTKEQYF.